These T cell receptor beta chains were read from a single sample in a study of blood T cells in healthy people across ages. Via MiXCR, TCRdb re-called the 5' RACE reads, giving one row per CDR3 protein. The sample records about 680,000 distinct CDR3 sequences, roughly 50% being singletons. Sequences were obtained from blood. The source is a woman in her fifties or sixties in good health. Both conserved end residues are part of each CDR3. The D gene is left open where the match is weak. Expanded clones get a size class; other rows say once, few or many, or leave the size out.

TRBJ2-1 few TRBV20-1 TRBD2 TGCAGTGCTAGAGCTGGGCGGGAGGTACTTGGGGATGAGCAGTTCTTC CSARAGREVLGDEQFF
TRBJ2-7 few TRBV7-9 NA TGTGCCAGCAGCTTAGCGCGAGGGGGGGACTACGAGCAGTACTTC CASSLARGGDYEQYF
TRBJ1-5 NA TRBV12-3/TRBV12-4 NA TGTGCCAGCAGTTTAGGCAGGTACAATCAGCCCCAGCATTTT CASSLGRYNQPQHF
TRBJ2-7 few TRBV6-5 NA TGTGCCAGCAGCCAAACCAGAAGCGAGCAGTACTTC CASSQTRSEQYF
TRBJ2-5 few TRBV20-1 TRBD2 TGCAGTGCAATTTCTAGCGGGAGCCAAGAGACCCAGTACTTC CSAISSGSQETQYF
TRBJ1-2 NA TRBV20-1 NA TGCAGTGCGGCACAGGGAAACTATGGCTACACCTTC CSAAQGNYGYTF
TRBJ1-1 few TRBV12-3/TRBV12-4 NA TGTGCCAGCAGGAGCAGGAGTGCTGAAGCTTTCTTT CASRSRSAEAFF
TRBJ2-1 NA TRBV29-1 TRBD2 TGCAGCGTGGCCGCCGGGGTAGCGGGAGAGTTCTTC CSVAAGVAGEFF
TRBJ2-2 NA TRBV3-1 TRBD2 TGTGCCAGCAGCCTGGGACTAGCGGGAGTTTCGGGGGAGCTGTTTTTT CASSLGLAGVSGELFF
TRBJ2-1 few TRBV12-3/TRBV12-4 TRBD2 TGTGCCAGCAGTTTTGGACTAGCGGGAACATATGAGCAGTTCTTC CASSFGLAGTYEQFF
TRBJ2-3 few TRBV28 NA TGTGCCAGCAGTCTCCTTAGGGCGGGGAACACAGGTACGCAGTATTTT CASSLLRAGNTGTQYF
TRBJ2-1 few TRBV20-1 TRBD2 TGCAGTGCGCCCGCGGGAGGGCGAAACAATGAGCAGTTCTTC CSAPAGGRNNEQFF
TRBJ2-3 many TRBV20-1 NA TGCAGTGTTCAGATAGCAAATACGCAGTATTTT CSVQIANTQYF
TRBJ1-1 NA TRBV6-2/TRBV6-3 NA TGTGCCAGCAGTCCACCGATGCGCATCAGCACTGAAGCTTTCTTT CASSPPMRISTEAFF
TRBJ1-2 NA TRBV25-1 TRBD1 TGTGCCAGCAGGAGGACAGGGTTAGAGGGTGGCTACACCTTC CASRRTGLEGGYTF
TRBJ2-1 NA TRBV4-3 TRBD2 TGCGCCAGCAGCCAAGAGGGGGGGACTAGCGGGCAAGAGACCCAGTTCTTC CASSQEGGTSGQETQFF
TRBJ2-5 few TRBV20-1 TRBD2 TGCAGTGCTAGGGATAGCGGGAGGGTCCCAGAGACCCAGTACTTC CSARDSGRVPETQYF
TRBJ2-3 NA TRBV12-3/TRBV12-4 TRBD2 TGTGCCAGCTCCGCGGCGGGAGAGGGTCCAGATGTGCAGTATTTT CASSAAGEGPDVQYF
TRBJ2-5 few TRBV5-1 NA TGCGCCAGCAAGGCAGGTCAAGAGACCCAGTACTTC CASKAGQETQYF
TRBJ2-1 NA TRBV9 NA TGTGCCAGCAGTACAGCAAGTCCCTACAATGAGCAGTTCTTC CASSTASPYNEQFF
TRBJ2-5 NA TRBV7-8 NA TGTGCCAGCAGCTTGAAAGGGGCAGTGCAGTACTTC CASSLKGAVQYF
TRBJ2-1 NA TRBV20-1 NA TGCAGTGCTAGAGACCTATACGAGCAGTTCTTC CSARDLYEQFF
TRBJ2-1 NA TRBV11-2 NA TGTGCCAGCAGCTTAGAAATCGCACTTAGCTCCTACAATGAGCAGTTCTTC CASSLEIALSSYNEQFF
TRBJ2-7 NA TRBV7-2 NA TGTGCCAGCAGCGAGCGGGCCTCCTACGAGCAGTACTTC CASSERASYEQYF
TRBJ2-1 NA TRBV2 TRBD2 TGTGCCAGCGGAAGGACTAGCGGGATCTCCTACAATGAGCAGTTCTTC CASGRTSGISYNEQFF
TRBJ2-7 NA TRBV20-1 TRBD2 TGCAGTGCTAGCCATAGCGGGAGGGCCTCCTACGAGCAGTACTTC CSASHSGRASYEQYF
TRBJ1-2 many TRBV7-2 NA TGTGCCAGCAGCACCCCACAATCTCGCGGCTACACCTTC CASSTPQSRGYTF
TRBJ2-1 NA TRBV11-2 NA TGTGCCAGCAGCTATGTGCAGCGACGAGATTACAATGAGCAGTTCTTC CASSYVQRRDYNEQFF
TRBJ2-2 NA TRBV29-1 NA TGCAGCGTTGACGGCGTTAACACCGGGGAGCTGTTTTTT CSVDGVNTGELFF
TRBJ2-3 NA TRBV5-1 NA TGCGCCAGCAGCTTGGGGGGGGCGCCGGCAGATACGCAGTATTTT CASSLGGAPADTQYF
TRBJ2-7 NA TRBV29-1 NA TGCAGCGTTGAAGGCCAGAACTACGAGCAGTACTTC CSVEGQNYEQYF
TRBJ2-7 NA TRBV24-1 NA TGTGCCATCGCAGAAAGCGGAGCTTTCTACGAGCAGTACTTC CAIAESGAFYEQYF
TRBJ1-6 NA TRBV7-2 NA TGTGCCAGCAGCCCCCGCCGCGGAGGGGTTTCACCCCTCCACTTT CASSPRRGGVSPLHF
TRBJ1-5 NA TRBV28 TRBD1 TGTGCCAGCAGTTACCAGGGGGCTGGGCAGCCCCAGCATTTT CASSYQGAGQPQHF
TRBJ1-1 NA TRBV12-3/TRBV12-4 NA TGTGCCAGCGGAATCGGCTGGAACACTGAAGCTTTCTTT CASGIGWNTEAFF
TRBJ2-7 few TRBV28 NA TGTGCCAGCAGAGACTTCTACGAGCAGTACTTC CASRDFYEQYF
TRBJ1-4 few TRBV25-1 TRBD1 TGTGCCAGCAGTGAATTGGCAGGGGGCCCTGAAAAACTGTTTTTT CASSELAGGPEKLFF
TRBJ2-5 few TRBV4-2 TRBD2 TGTGCCAGCAGCCAAGAGGCGTTAGCGGGAGGTCTCCAAGAGACCCAGTACTTC CASSQEALAGGLQETQYF
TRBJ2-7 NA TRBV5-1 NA TGCGCCAGCAATCCCAGGACAGGGAGGGTCAATGAGCAGTACTTC CASNPRTGRVNEQYF
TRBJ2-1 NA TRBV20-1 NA TGCAGTGCTAGCTCAGCCCGGGTCACCAATGAGCAGTTCTTC CSASSARVTNEQFF
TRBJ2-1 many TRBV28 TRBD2 TGTGCCAGCAGTTTCTTAGGACTAGCGGGAGACAATGAGCAGTTCTTC CASSFLGLAGDNEQFF
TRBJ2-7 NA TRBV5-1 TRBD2 TGCGCCAGCAGCGCACTAGCGGGACAAACCAATGAGCAGTACTTC CASSALAGQTNEQYF
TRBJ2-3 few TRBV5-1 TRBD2 TGCGCCAGCAGCTTCGGACCCAGCGGGAGTGCGGCAGATACGCAGTATTTT CASSFGPSGSAADTQYF
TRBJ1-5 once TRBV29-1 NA TGCAGCGTTGCGGACAACCATCAGCCCCAGCATTTT CSVADNHQPQHF
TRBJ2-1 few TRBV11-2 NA TGTGCCAGCAGCCCCATCGTCTTCGGGCCTGAGCAGTTCTTC CASSPIVFGPEQFF
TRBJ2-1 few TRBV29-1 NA TGCAGCGTTGAGCCGGGGTGGAGCTCCTACAATGAGCAGTTCTTC CSVEPGWSSYNEQFF
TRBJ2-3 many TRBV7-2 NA TGTGCCAGCAGCTTAGTAGGGAACACAGATACGCAGTATTTT CASSLVGNTDTQYF
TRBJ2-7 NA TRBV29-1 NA TGCAGCGTTCTCACACGGGTAAGCTCCTACGAGCAGTACTTC CSVLTRVSSYEQYF
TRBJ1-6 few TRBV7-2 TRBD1 TGTGCCAGCAGCACCCGACAGGGTAGTTGGTCACCCCTCCACTTT CASSTRQGSWSPLHF
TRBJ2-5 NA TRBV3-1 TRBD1 TGTGCCAGCAGCAGCCGAGACAGGGGAATCGGCAATGAGCAGTACTTC CASSSRDRGIGNEQYF
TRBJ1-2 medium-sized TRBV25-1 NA TGTGCCAGCAGTGACGGACGGTATGGCTACACCTTC CASSDGRYGYTF